This T cell receptor beta chain was profiled in a study of blood T cell repertoires in COVID-19 (dated by TCRdb to 2020 to 2022). Regarding the complete study: The collaborator samples originated in the United States, Italy and Spain and spanned the acute and convalescent phases of COVID-19. The prospective study material was composed of cDNA or gDNA derived from T cells, B-cell-depleted T cells, or PBMCs. Subjects who had been exposed to COVID-19, were actively infected with it, or had recovered from it provided the deeply sampled blood TCRbeta repertoires that made up the dataset. The repertoires were released in a freely available public database intended as a resource for research on the immune response to SARS-CoV-2. The samples were drawn from the first 160 participants of the ongoing ImmuneRACE study and from 950 to 1,500 subjects provided by 6 global collaborators. A de-identified subject ID, COVID-19 status, age in years and sex were almost always included in the sample metadata. Where HLA class I and class II types were available, the types were taken from metadata supplied by the sample provider, not from assay-based typing.

TCRbeta CDR3 regions were amplified from genomic DNA using the immunoSEQ Assay, a bias-controlled multiplex PCR. The paper's data handling went like this. The number of nucleated cells in each sample was estimated by amplification of reference gene primers within the assay. Sequence reads were collapsed and filtered to measure the absolute abundance of every unique TCRbeta CDR3 rearrangement. For each sample, productive Simpson clonality was calculated as the square root of Simpson's diversity index across productive rearrangements. Entries here come from immuneACCESS through TCRdb and include only in-frame sequences with V and J called. Some clones fail to appear in such tables; in the studies checked, an unresolved V gene covers under half of the shortfall, and the cause of the remainder is unknown. V, J and clone size were drawn from that table, and D and trimming were deduced from the DNA. For this sample the table gives 250,000 to 300,000 clones, of which about 90% were detected only once. 1.9% of the sample is in the top ten clones.

The research as a whole found: How much clinical and demographic metadata was included differed by source and by participant, and the metadata was provided uncurated.

In the prospective study, participants were about 18 to 89 years old, resided in around 25 geographic areas of the United States, and were enrolled through a virtual design. In the prospective study, participants were assigned to cohorts based on the clinical history participants reported in a screening survey and a study questionnaire. Recovered participants in ImmuneRACE Cohort 3 were defined by two consecutive negative NP/OP PCR tests, clearance by a healthcare professional, or resolution of symptoms. Each participant in the prospective study had whole blood, serum and a nasopharyngeal or oropharyngeal swab collected by mobile phlebotomists. Additional blood draws and questionnaires over an approximately 2-month period could optionally be provided by prospective study participants. Before DNA extraction, prospective study blood samples were shipped either frozen or at room temperature. A word on this clone: This clone's antigen is unknown. No qualities accompany the bases; no much larger clone lies one base away.

The clonotype originates from a woman in her sixties or seventies who had recovered from COVID-19. Sequencing used PBMCs or T cells enriched from blood (not recorded which).

The nucleotides read TGTGCCAGCAGCCTTGGACAGGGACCAGAGGATGAGCAGTTCTTC. It translates to CASSLGQGPEDEQFF. The chain is made from TRBV5-4 and TRBJ2-1; TRBD1 fits 8 bases in the junction. CDR1 and CDR2 are read off the germline V gene (reference sequence) as SGHNT and YYREEE. Reading from cysteine to phenylalanine, the CDR3 counts 15 amino acids. The entry retains the CDR3 DNA only, 45 bases that are in frame from base 1. Germline trimming: 4 bases from V, 8 bases from J; junction bases outside gene matches: 11.